This T cell receptor (beta chain) was profiled in a study of immune evolution from preneoplasia to lung adenocarcinoma. Trimming pared 7 bases from V and 0 bases from J, leaving 9 bases between. There are 14 residues in the CDR3. The germline V gene has CDR1 LNHDA and CDR2 SQIVND (reference sequence). This clone has a single count. The repertoire was sequenced with immunoSEQ multiplex PCR; TCRdb's copy has only in-frame clones and lacks some. This table has approximately 3,000 clones, approximately 83% appearing once. The V call is TRBV19, the J call TRBJ1-4; unclear D gene. Material for sequencing was FFPE adjacent normal lung tissue. The source is a person aged 65-85 years with lung adenocarcinoma. The CDR3 is CASNRGATNEKLFF. The DNA for the CDR3 is TGTGCCAGTAACCGGGGTGCAACTAATGAAAAACTGTTTTTT.